The rows below give T cell receptor beta chains drawn from one sample of a study of blood T cell repertoires in COVID-19. Libraries were prepared by immunoSEQ multiplex PCR; TCRdb keeps only in-frame clonotypes and omits some of them. The sample has roughly 150,000 clones, roughly 83% seen once. The sequenced sample was PBMCs or T cells enriched from blood (not recorded which). These receptors came from a man aged 65 to 79 who had been exposed to COVID-19. The CDR3 runs from the conserved cysteine through the conserved F or W. A D gene is named only where the DNA matches it firmly. Where a row states a size, it is once, few, many or the class of an expanded clone; other rows omit it.

J	D	size	V	DNA	CDR3
TRBJ1-2	.	.	TRBV29-1	TGCAGCGCCCTGGAGGGCTACACCTTC	CSALEGYTF
TRBJ1-1	TRBD1	.	TRBV19	TGTGCCAGTATTGACAGGGAGAGGACTGAAGCTTTCTTT	CASIDRERTEAFF
TRBJ1-1	.	.	TRBV29-1	TGCAGCTTCACAGAGAACACTGAAGCTTTCTTT	CSFTENTEAFF
TRBJ2-2	TRBD1	.	TRBV28	TGTGCCAGCAGTCCCCGACAGGGCGTCGGGGAGCTGTTTTTT	CASSPRQGVGELFF
TRBJ2-3	TRBD1	.	TRBV19	TGTGCCAGTAGTATCGGGACAGGGTCCACAGATACGCAGTATTTT	CASSIGTGSTDTQYF
TRBJ1-1	TRBD1	.	TRBV18	TGTGCCAGCTCAGGGGACAGCAACACTGAAGCTTTCTTT	CASSGDSNTEAFF
TRBJ2-5	TRBD2	.	TRBV5-1	TGCGCCAGCAGCTTGGCTGGCGGGAGAGAAGAGACCCAGTACTTC	CASSLAGGREETQYF
TRBJ2-1	TRBD2	.	TRBV2	TGTGCCAGCAGTAAGACTAGCGGGGGAAATGAGCAGTTCTTC	CASSKTSGGNEQFF
TRBJ2-5	.	.	TRBV1	TGCACCAGCACCGCCCGGACTAGCGGGCTTACGTACCAAGAGACCCAGTACTTC	CTSTARTSGLTYQETQYF
TRBJ1-1	.	.	TRBV12-3/TRBV12-4	TGTGCCAGCAGCTGGAGTGAGGGCACTGAAGCTTTCTTT	CASSWSEGTEAFF
TRBJ2-7	.	.	TRBV19	TGTGCCAGTAGACAGGGATACGAGCAGTACTTC	CASRQGYEQYF
TRBJ2-2	TRBD2	.	TRBV24-1	TGTGCCACCATTGACGGGGGGGGACTAGTCGCCGGGGAGCTGTTTTTT	CATIDGGGLVAGELFF
TRBJ1-1	TRBD1	.	TRBV10-2	TGCGCCAGCACTTTTGGACAGGTCAACACTGAAGCTTTCTTT	CASTFGQVNTEAFF
TRBJ2-7	TRBD2	.	TRBV7-2	TGTGCCAGCAGCTTAGGTGGACTAGCGGCCTACGAGCAGTACTTC	CASSLGGLAAYEQYF
TRBJ1-5	.	once	TRBV7-2	TGTGCCAGCAGCTTATTCTCCCGGGAGCAGCCCCAGCATTTT	CASSLFSREQPQHF
TRBJ1-2	TRBD1	.	TRBV2	TGTGCCAGCAGTGAGCTGACAGGGGACTATGGCTACACCTTC	CASSELTGDYGYTF
TRBJ1-2	TRBD1	.	TRBV2	TGTGCCAGCAGTGGTACAGGGGTATATGGCTACACCTTC	CASSGTGVYGYTF
TRBJ1-2	TRBD1	.	TRBV7-6	TGTGCCAGCAGCCAACAGGGACAGACCTTAATACCCTATGGCTACACCTTC	CASSQQGQTLIPYGYTF
TRBJ2-2	.	.	TRBV19	TGTGCCAGCCACGTTGGACTCTCGAACACCGGGGAGCTGTTTTTT	CASHVGLSNTGELFF
TRBJ1-2	.	.	TRBV10-3	TGTGCCATCACCGAGGACACAGACTATGGCTACACCTTC	CAITEDTDYGYTF
TRBJ2-1	TRBD2	.	TRBV24-1	TGTGCCACCAGTGTCTCCCCTAGCGGGAGTGGGAATGAGCAGTTCTTC	CATSVSPSGSGNEQFF
TRBJ1-2	.	.	TRBV28	TGTGCCAGCAGACCTGAGTCGACTTCTAACTATGGCTACACCTTC	CASRPESTSNYGYTF
TRBJ2-5	.	.	TRBV5-1	TGCGCCAGCAGCTTGACAGGGAAAGAGACCCAGTACTTC	CASSLTGKETQYF
TRBJ2-5	TRBD2	.	TRBV11-2	TGTGCCAGCAGACTGACTAGCGGGCAAGAGACCCAGTACTTC	CASRLTSGQETQYF
TRBJ1-2	TRBD1	.	TRBV5-1	TGCGCCAGCAGCTTTACAGGGGGCACCTATGGCTACACCTTC	CASSFTGGTYGYTF
TRBJ2-2	TRBD1	.	TRBV24-1	TGTGCCACTACACAGGGGACCGGGGAGCTGTTTTTT	CATTQGTGELFF
TRBJ1-2	.	.	TRBV24-1	TGTGCCACCAGTTCGGGGGGCGCGGAGTATGGCTACACCTTC	CATSSGGAEYGYTF
TRBJ2-1	TRBD2	.	TRBV10-1	TGCGCCAGCAGTGCACCGGGACTAGCGGGGGGGGCTTACAATGAGCAGTTCTTC	CASSAPGLAGGAYNEQFF
TRBJ1-1	TRBD1	.	TRBV12-3/TRBV12-4	TGTGCCAGCAGTTTAGGGACAGGGATAGAGGCTTTCTTT	CASSLGTGIEAFF
TRBJ2-2	TRBD2	few	TRBV6-2/TRBV6-3	TGTGCCAGCAGTTACTCACCAAGCGGGAGTGCCGGGGAGCTGTTTTTT	CASSYSPSGSAGELFF
TRBJ1-6	.	.	TRBV2	TGTGCCAGCACCAACCTGGCGGGGAGTTCACCCCTCCACTTT	CASTNLAGSSPLHF
TRBJ1-5	.	.	TRBV27	TGTGCCAGCAGTTTCGGAGCCGATCAGCCCCAGCATTTT	CASSFGADQPQHF
TRBJ2-5	.	.	TRBV18	TGTGCCAGCTCACTACCGACAGAGCAAGAGACCCAGTACTTC	CASSLPTEQETQYF
TRBJ2-1	.	.	TRBV4-1	TGCGCCAGCAGCCAAGCGGGGACTGCGGCCTACAATGAGCAGTTCTTC	CASSQAGTAAYNEQFF
TRBJ2-3	.	once	TRBV7-6	TGTGCCAGCAGCTCACATCCGAATCGGGACTCTTTAGATACGCAGTATTTT	CASSSHPNRDSLDTQYF
TRBJ1-4	.	once	TRBV10-1	TGCGCCAGCCAACTTGCAACTAATGAAAAACTGTTTTTT	CASQLATNEKLFF
TRBJ2-3	.	once	TRBV19	TGTGCCAGTAGTATAGACTCAGGCACAGATACGCAGTATTTT	CASSIDSGTDTQYF
TRBJ1-2	.	.	TRBV6-5	TGTGCCAGCACCTCGACTGAGGAAACAGGGTATGGCTACACCTTC	CASTSTEETGYGYTF
TRBJ1-2	TRBD1	once	TRBV28	TGTGCCAGCAGTTCAACCTTAGGGACTTCAGGGGGCAACTATGGCTACACCTTC	CASSSTLGTSGGNYGYTF
TRBJ2-1	TRBD1	.	TRBV7-9	TGTGCCAGCAGCCGGGGACAGATCAATGAGCAGTTCTTC	CASSRGQINEQFF
TRBJ1-2	.	.	TRBV7-2	TGTGCCAGCAGCTTAATGTGGGCCAACTATGGCTACACCTTC	CASSLMWANYGYTF
TRBJ2-1	.	.	TRBV5-1	TGCGCCAGCAGTCCTCGGGCGGGCAGCTCCTACAATGAGCAGTTCTTC	CASSPRAGSSYNEQFF
TRBJ2-3	.	.	TRBV7-2	TGTGCCAGCAGCGGCTTTACTAGTGATACGCAGTATTTT	CASSGFTSDTQYF
TRBJ2-5	TRBD2	.	TRBV6-5	TGTGCCAGCACTCAGGGGACTAGTTTAACGGAGACCCAGTACTTC	CASTQGTSLTETQYF
TRBJ1-1	.	few	TRBV6-5	TGTGCCAGCAGTTACTCGCAGGGATGGACTGAAGCTTTCTTT	CASSYSQGWTEAFF
TRBJ2-2	.	.	TRBV5-4	TGTGCCAGCAGCTTGGCCAGTAAGGGGCCGAGGAACACCGGGGAGCTGTTTTTT	CASSLASKGPRNTGELFF
TRBJ1-1	TRBD1	.	TRBV2	TGTGCCAGCAGCCGGGACAGTCATATGAACACTGAAGCTTTCTTT	CASSRDSHMNTEAFF
TRBJ2-7	.	.	TRBV12-3/TRBV12-4	TGTGCCAGCAGTGGCCCTTTTGTCGAGCAGTACTTC	CASSGPFVEQYF
TRBJ1-4	TRBD1	.	TRBV19	TGTGCCAGTAGTATTCCCGGGACAGGGAAGGAAAAACTGTTTTTT	CASSIPGTGKEKLFF